This T cell receptor beta chain was captured in a study of technical replicates of blood from four donors. Germline V gene data show CDR1 as MGHRA and CDR2 as YSYEKL. The ends were cut back, 2 bases at V and 4 bases at J, with 18 bases in the middle. There are 16 residues in the CDR3. Profiled with immunoSEQ multiplex PCR; TCRdb holds only in-frame clones, not every one. Of tens of thousands of clones in the sample, 90% were seen once. The sequence was obtained from a human donor in good health. Some clones in this sample may be carry-over from other donors' samples. This chain links TRBV4-1 with TRBJ2-7, with TRBD1 as a possible D gene (5 bases). Sequencing used PBMCs. This CDR3 reads CASSQPGRTRWYEQYF. DNA for the CDR3: TGCGCCAGCAGCCAACCCGGACGGACAAGGTGGTACGAGCAGTACTTC.